These T cell receptor beta chains were read from a single sample in a study of CD8 T cells in Susac syndrome. TCRdb redid the calling of the immunoSEQ multiplex PCR reads with MiXCR, one entry per CDR3 protein. Among 200,000 to 250,000 distinct CDR3 sequences listed, about 90% were seen once. The sequenced sample consisted of CD8+ T cells from PBMCs. All receptors derive from a human donor with multiple sclerosis. CDR3s include the opening cysteine and the closing phenylalanine or tryptophan. A D gene is named only where the DNA matches it firmly. Expanded clones get a size class; other rows say once, few or many, or leave the size out.

clone size: NA
J gene: TRBJ1-5
D gene: NA
V gene: TRBV7-9
CDR3 protein: CASSLSPFDSGYQPQHF
CDR3 DNA: TGTGCCAGCAGCTTATCCCCATTTGACAGCGGGTATCAGCCCCAGCATTTT

clone size: NA
J gene: TRBJ2-1
D gene: NA
V gene: TRBV10-3
CDR3 protein: CAISEPQGTANEQFF
CDR3 DNA: TGTGCCATCAGTGAGCCCCAGGGGACGGCCAATGAGCAGTTCTTC

clone size: NA
J gene: TRBJ2-3
D gene: TRBD2
V gene: TRBV14
CDR3 protein: CASSQDIGGGRADTQYF
CDR3 DNA: TGTGCCAGCAGCCAAGATATCGGGGGGGGCCGGGCAGATACGCAGTATTTT

clone size: NA
J gene: TRBJ1-1
D gene: NA
V gene: TRBV30
CDR3 protein: CAWSYVNTEAFF
CDR3 DNA: TGTGCCTGGAGCTATGTTAACACTGAAGCTTTCTTT

clone size: NA
J gene: TRBJ2-5
D gene: NA
V gene: TRBV25-1
CDR3 protein: CASSEFGSTVGETQYF
CDR3 DNA: TGTGCCAGCAGTGAATTTGGGTCGACAGTTGGAGAGACCCAGTACTTC

clone size: NA
J gene: TRBJ2-1
D gene: NA
V gene: TRBV25-1
CDR3 protein: CASSEYGVWTKQFF
CDR3 DNA: TGTGCCAGCAGTGAATATGGGGTTTGGACTAAGCAGTTCTTC

clone size: NA
J gene: TRBJ2-2
D gene: NA
V gene: TRBV3-1
CDR3 protein: CASSQEGGELFF
CDR3 DNA: TGTGCCAGCAGCCAAGAAGGCGGGGAGCTGTTTTTT

clone size: NA
J gene: TRBJ2-1
D gene: TRBD2
V gene: TRBV3-1
CDR3 protein: CASSQDTGLAGAFGDEQFF
CDR3 DNA: TGTGCCAGCAGCCAAGACACTGGACTAGCGGGAGCATTCGGCGATGAGCAGTTCTTC

clone size: NA
J gene: TRBJ1-6
D gene: NA
V gene: TRBV7-9
CDR3 protein: CASSLARTELSPLHF
CDR3 DNA: TGTGCCAGCAGCTTAGCGCGGACAGAGCTTTCACCCCTCCACTTT

clone size: NA
J gene: TRBJ1-4
D gene: TRBD1
V gene: TRBV4-3
CDR3 protein: CASSQAYGSYEMTGGNEKLFF
CDR3 DNA: TGCGCCAGCAGCCAGGCTTACGGGTCTTACGAGATGACAGGGGGAAATGAAAAACTGTTTTTT

clone size: NA
J gene: TRBJ2-1
D gene: NA
V gene: TRBV7-6
CDR3 protein: CASSSQTGLDNEQFF
CDR3 DNA: TGTGCCAGCAGCTCACAGACGGGACTCGACAATGAGCAGTTCTTC

clone size: NA
J gene: TRBJ2-7
D gene: NA
V gene: TRBV6-5
CDR3 protein: CASRPFQGYEQYF
CDR3 DNA: TGTGCCAGCAGGCCGTTTCAGGGCTACGAGCAGTACTTC

clone size: few
J gene: TRBJ2-1
D gene: NA
V gene: TRBV11-1
CDR3 protein: CASSLRGPYNEQFF
CDR3 DNA: TGTGCCAGCAGCTTGCGGGGGCCCTACAATGAGCAGTTCTTC

clone size: NA
J gene: TRBJ1-2
D gene: NA
V gene: TRBV5-6
CDR3 protein: CASSLGTKLYGYTF
CDR3 DNA: TGTGCCAGCAGCTTGGGGACGAAACTTTATGGCTACACCTTC

clone size: NA
J gene: TRBJ2-1
D gene: TRBD2
V gene: TRBV7-9
CDR3 protein: CAARGLASEEQFF
CDR3 DNA: TGTGCTGCTCGGGGACTAGCATCGGAAGAGCAGTTCTTC

clone size: NA
J gene: TRBJ2-1
D gene: TRBD2
V gene: TRBV19
CDR3 protein: CASSGGGSPYNEQFF
CDR3 DNA: TGTGCCAGTAGTGGGGGAGGGTCCCCCTACAATGAGCAGTTCTTC

clone size: NA
J gene: TRBJ2-1
D gene: NA
V gene: TRBV18
CDR3 protein: CASSPPGSSSYNEQFF
CDR3 DNA: TGTGCCAGCTCACCACCGGGGTCTAGTTCCTACAATGAGCAGTTCTTC

clone size: NA
J gene: TRBJ2-5
D gene: TRBD1
V gene: TRBV9
CDR3 protein: CASSAGTGKETQYF
CDR3 DNA: TGTGCCAGCAGCGCCGGGACAGGGAAAGAGACCCAGTACTTC

clone size: NA
J gene: TRBJ2-7
D gene: NA
V gene: TRBV4-1
CDR3 protein: CASSQDWYDGSSSYEQYF
CDR3 DNA: TGCGCCAGCAGCCAAGACTGGTACGACGGGAGTAGCTCCTACGAGCAGTACTTC

clone size: NA
J gene: TRBJ2-7
D gene: NA
V gene: TRBV18
CDR3 protein: CASSPQRSEQYF
CDR3 DNA: TGTGCCAGCTCCCCACAGCGGAGCGAGCAGTACTTC

clone size: NA
J gene: TRBJ1-1
D gene: TRBD1
V gene: TRBV9
CDR3 protein: CASSLGDSGGGETFF
CDR3 DNA: TGTGCCAGCAGCCTGGGCGACTCCGGAGGGGGCGAAACTTTCTTT

clone size: NA
J gene: TRBJ2-5
D gene: NA
V gene: TRBV20-1
CDR3 protein: CSARDAQGGIETQYF
CDR3 DNA: TGCAGTGCTAGAGATGCCCAGGGAGGCATTGAGACCCAGTACTTC

clone size: NA
J gene: TRBJ2-5
D gene: TRBD1
V gene: TRBV12-3/TRBV12-4
CDR3 protein: CASSSPNGQDQETQYF
CDR3 DNA: TGTGCCAGCAGCTCACCTAATGGACAGGATCAAGAGACCCAGTACTTC

clone size: NA
J gene: TRBJ2-1
D gene: TRBD1
V gene: TRBV24-1
CDR3 protein: CATSDLTGQGAGEQFF
CDR3 DNA: TGTGCCACCAGTGATCTAACGGGACAGGGGGCAGGTGAGCAGTTCTTC

clone size: NA
J gene: TRBJ1-5
D gene: TRBD1
V gene: TRBV20-1
CDR3 protein: CSARDLWDSEALGNQPQHF
CDR3 DNA: TGCAGTGCTAGAGATCTTTGGGACAGCGAGGCTTTGGGCAATCAGCCCCAGCATTTT

clone size: NA
J gene: TRBJ1-1
D gene: TRBD1
V gene: TRBV6-5
CDR3 protein: CASRTDRNYEAFF
CDR3 DNA: TGTGCCAGCAGGACGGACAGGAATTATGAAGCTTTCTTT

clone size: NA
J gene: TRBJ1-5
D gene: TRBD1
V gene: TRBV13
CDR3 protein: CASSRGTGRKPQHF
CDR3 DNA: TGTGCCAGCAGCCGCGGGACAGGGAGGAAGCCCCAGCATTTT